A selection of T cell receptor beta chains follows, all from one sample in a study of cytomegalovirus exposure and HLA in healthy donors. The data were produced by immunoSEQ multiplex PCR, yet TCRdb's version contains in-frame clones alone and is incomplete. The sample yields about 110,000 clones, just over 75% seen once. The sample taken for sequencing was PBMCs. Receptors were obtained from a man in his forties in good health and CMV-seropositive. Each CDR3 is given with its conserved first and last residue. Each record gives: J gene, clone size, CDR3 length, V gene, D gene, CDR3 DNA, CDR3 protein. D genes are given only for firm matches. The size of a clone is reported for some rows only, either as once, few or many, or as a class for expanded clones.

j_gene: TRBJ2-5
abundance: -
len: 16
v_gene: TRBV7-9
d_gene: -
CDR3nt: TGTGCCAGCAGCTACCGACAGAGTTTCGACCAAGAGACCCAGTACTTC
CDR3aa: CASSYRQSFDQETQYF

j_gene: TRBJ2-4
abundance: -
len: 16
v_gene: TRBV18
d_gene: -
CDR3nt: TGTGCCAGCTCACGGGACAGCGGGCTAGCCAAAAACATTCAGTACTTC
CDR3aa: CASSRDSGLAKNIQYF

j_gene: TRBJ1-1
abundance: -
len: 13
v_gene: TRBV19
d_gene: -
CDR3nt: TGTGCCAGTAGTATAGGGTACTACACTGAAGCTTTCTTT
CDR3aa: CASSIGYYTEAFF

j_gene: TRBJ2-7
abundance: -
len: 17
v_gene: TRBV28
d_gene: -
CDR3nt: TGTGCCAGCAGTATATTACAGGGAGGGCGTCTATCCTACGAGCAGTACTTC
CDR3aa: CASSILQGGRLSYEQYF

j_gene: TRBJ1-1
abundance: -
len: 14
v_gene: TRBV18
d_gene: TRBD1
CDR3nt: TGTGCCAGCTCACAACAGGGGGAGAACACTGAAGCTTTCTTT
CDR3aa: CASSQQGENTEAFF

j_gene: TRBJ2-1
abundance: -
len: 14
v_gene: TRBV28
d_gene: TRBD1
CDR3nt: TGTGCCAGCCGAGACAGGGCGGCCTACAATGAGCAGTTCTTC
CDR3aa: CASRDRAAYNEQFF

j_gene: TRBJ1-4
abundance: -
len: 13
v_gene: TRBV2
d_gene: -
CDR3nt: TGTGCCAGCGCATCAGGTACAAATGAAAAACTGTTTTTT
CDR3aa: CASASGTNEKLFF

j_gene: TRBJ1-6
abundance: -
len: 18
v_gene: TRBV5-6
d_gene: TRBD1
CDR3nt: TGTGCCAGCAGTTCTCACTCCGGGACAGGGGGCAATAATTCACCCCTCCACTTT
CDR3aa: CASSSHSGTGGNNSPLHF

j_gene: TRBJ2-1
abundance: -
len: 14
v_gene: TRBV6-6
d_gene: TRBD1
CDR3nt: TGTGCCAGCAGTCGGGACAGGGCCTACAATGAGCAGTTCTTC
CDR3aa: CASSRDRAYNEQFF

j_gene: TRBJ1-1
abundance: -
len: 14
v_gene: TRBV2
d_gene: -
CDR3nt: TGTGCCAGCAGAGAAGGGGGGCTGGCCACTGAAGCTTTCTTT
CDR3aa: CASREGGLATEAFF

j_gene: TRBJ2-7
abundance: -
len: 15
v_gene: TRBV4-3
d_gene: TRBD2
CDR3nt: TGCGCCAGCAGCCAAGATGGTGGGACTAGCTACGAGCAGTACTTC
CDR3aa: CASSQDGGTSYEQYF

j_gene: TRBJ1-2
abundance: -
len: 14
v_gene: TRBV6-5
d_gene: -
CDR3nt: TGTGCCAGCAGTTACTCTGACATAAGAAGTGGCTACACCTTC
CDR3aa: CASSYSDIRSGYTF

j_gene: TRBJ2-2
abundance: -
len: 15
v_gene: TRBV6-1
d_gene: TRBD1
CDR3nt: TGTGCCAGCAGACCCGGACAGGTTAGGACCGGGGAGCTGTTTTTT
CDR3aa: CASRPGQVRTGELFF

j_gene: TRBJ2-1
abundance: few
len: 11
v_gene: TRBV20-1
d_gene: -
CDR3nt: TGCAGTGCTCCAGGGTGGAATGAGCAGTTCTTC
CDR3aa: CSAPGWNEQFF

j_gene: TRBJ1-1
abundance: -
len: 14
v_gene: TRBV7-9
d_gene: TRBD1
CDR3nt: TGTGCCAGCACCGCGGGGCGGACAGGCGTTGAAGCTTTCTTT
CDR3aa: CASTAGRTGVEAFF

j_gene: TRBJ1-2
abundance: once
len: 13
v_gene: TRBV7-9
d_gene: -
CDR3nt: TGTGCCAGCAGCTTTCAGGGGATCTATGGCTACACCTTC
CDR3aa: CASSFQGIYGYTF

j_gene: TRBJ2-1
abundance: -
len: 12
v_gene: TRBV18
d_gene: -
CDR3nt: TGTGCCAGCTCACCCCTATCCAATGAGCAGTTCTTC
CDR3aa: CASSPLSNEQFF

j_gene: TRBJ2-3
abundance: -
len: 13
v_gene: TRBV6-1
d_gene: -
CDR3nt: TGTGCCAGCACGTCCCACGGGGTAGATACGCAGTATTTT
CDR3aa: CASTSHGVDTQYF

j_gene: TRBJ2-2
abundance: -
len: 20
v_gene: TRBV21-1
d_gene: -
CDR3nt: TGTGCCAGCAGCAAAGAGGGGGGGACTAGCGGGGGTGAGAACACCGGGGAGCTGTTTTTT
CDR3aa: CASSKEGGTSGGENTGELFF

j_gene: TRBJ1-1
abundance: -
len: 15
v_gene: TRBV6-6
d_gene: -
CDR3nt: TGTGCCACCCCCCGCGGGGATGATGGGGACACTGAAGCTTTCTTT
CDR3aa: CATPRGDDGDTEAFF

j_gene: TRBJ1-5
abundance: -
len: 15
v_gene: TRBV15
d_gene: TRBD1
CDR3nt: TGTGCCACCAGCTCCGGGACAGGGCCGTATCAGCCCCAGCATTTT
CDR3aa: CATSSGTGPYQPQHF

j_gene: TRBJ2-5
abundance: -
len: 15
v_gene: TRBV28
d_gene: -
CDR3nt: TGTGCCAGCTTCCGGGACACTCGGGGAGGGGAGACCCAGTACTTC
CDR3aa: CASFRDTRGGETQYF

j_gene: TRBJ1-2
abundance: -
len: 14
v_gene: TRBV6-1
d_gene: -
CDR3nt: TGTGCCAGCACCCTCGTGGGGACACCAAGTGGCTACACCTTC
CDR3aa: CASTLVGTPSGYTF

j_gene: TRBJ2-3
abundance: -
len: 18
v_gene: TRBV5-6
d_gene: -
CDR3nt: TGTGCCAGCAGCTTGTTTTTAAGCGCACACCAAAGCACAGATACGCAGTATTTT
CDR3aa: CASSLFLSAHQSTDTQYF

j_gene: TRBJ2-2
abundance: -
len: 16
v_gene: TRBV6-4
d_gene: TRBD1
CDR3nt: TGTGCCAGCAGTTTACGACAGGGGGCGAGCACCGGGGAGCTGTTTTTT
CDR3aa: CASSLRQGASTGELFF

j_gene: TRBJ1-5
abundance: -
len: 16
v_gene: TRBV6-5
d_gene: -
CDR3nt: TGTGCCAGCAGTTACTACCCTAACTCAGGGAATCAGCCCCAGCATTTT
CDR3aa: CASSYYPNSGNQPQHF

j_gene: TRBJ1-3
abundance: -
len: 11
v_gene: TRBV7-9
d_gene: -
CDR3nt: TGTGCCACAGGGTCAGGAAACACCATATATTTT
CDR3aa: CATGSGNTIYF

j_gene: TRBJ1-5
abundance: -
len: 15
v_gene: TRBV10-3
d_gene: TRBD1
CDR3nt: TGTGCCATCAGTGAGAGGGGACAGGGTAGACAGCCCCAGCATTTT
CDR3aa: CAISERGQGRQPQHF

j_gene: TRBJ1-2
abundance: -
len: 16
v_gene: TRBV6-5
d_gene: -
CDR3nt: TGTGCCAGCAGTTACGTATACGGGACAATCAACTATGGCTACACCTTC
CDR3aa: CASSYVYGTINYGYTF

j_gene: TRBJ2-1
abundance: -
len: 17
v_gene: TRBV11-2
d_gene: TRBD2
CDR3nt: TGTGCCAGCAGCTTAGATTCGTTTAGCGGGAGGGTCAATGAGCAGTTCTTC
CDR3aa: CASSLDSFSGRVNEQFF

j_gene: TRBJ2-7
abundance: -
len: 15
v_gene: TRBV11-2
d_gene: -
CDR3nt: TGTGCCAGCAGCTTGATGTTCGCAGGGACCTACGAGCAGTACTTC
CDR3aa: CASSLMFAGTYEQYF

j_gene: TRBJ2-3
abundance: once
len: 16
v_gene: TRBV5-4
d_gene: TRBD2
CDR3nt: TGTGCCAGCAGCTCGGGACTAGCGGGGTCCTTGAATACGCAGTATTTT
CDR3aa: CASSSGLAGSLNTQYF

j_gene: TRBJ2-3
abundance: -
len: 15
v_gene: TRBV10-1
d_gene: TRBD2
CDR3nt: TGCGCCAGCAGTGATGGCGCGGGAGGAAGAGATACGCAGTATTTT
CDR3aa: CASSDGAGGRDTQYF

j_gene: TRBJ1-2
abundance: -
len: 15
v_gene: TRBV6-5
d_gene: TRBD1
CDR3nt: TGTGCCAGCAGTTATTCGGCAGGGGGTATCTATGGCTACACCTTC
CDR3aa: CASSYSAGGIYGYTF

j_gene: TRBJ2-3
abundance: -
len: 18
v_gene: TRBV4-2
d_gene: TRBD2
CDR3nt: TGTGCCAGCAGCCAAGAATCCCAGCGGGGGGACCTCACACATACGCAGTATTTT
CDR3aa: CASSQESQRGDLTHTQYF

j_gene: TRBJ1-3
abundance: -
len: 16
v_gene: TRBV7-6
d_gene: -
CDR3nt: TGTGCCAGCAGCCCCGAGGGGGGGTTCGCTGGAAACACCATATATTTT
CDR3aa: CASSPEGGFAGNTIYF

j_gene: TRBJ1-1
abundance: -
len: 14
v_gene: TRBV5-1
d_gene: -
CDR3nt: TGCGCCAGCAGCGGTTCGGCAGGGGACACTGAAGCTTTCTTT
CDR3aa: CASSGSAGDTEAFF

j_gene: TRBJ1-1
abundance: few
len: 18
v_gene: TRBV7-8
d_gene: -
CDR3nt: TGTGCCAGCAGCTTACAGGGCATTGAGGGAAGTCGGGGGACTGAAGCTTTCTTT
CDR3aa: CASSLQGIEGSRGTEAFF

j_gene: TRBJ1-5
abundance: -
len: 14
v_gene: TRBV6-1
d_gene: -
CDR3nt: TGTGCCAGCAGCCCGACAGTTAGCAATCAGCCCCAGCATTTT
CDR3aa: CASSPTVSNQPQHF

j_gene: TRBJ1-3
abundance: few
len: 15
v_gene: TRBV6-6
d_gene: -
CDR3nt: TGTGCCAGCAGTTACGAAGGGACACATGGAAACACCATATATTTT
CDR3aa: CASSYEGTHGNTIYF

j_gene: TRBJ1-1
abundance: -
len: 17
v_gene: TRBV7-2
d_gene: TRBD1
CDR3nt: TGTGCCAGCAGCTCTAGGGGACAGGGGGGCTTGGGCACTGAAGCTTTCTTT
CDR3aa: CASSSRGQGGLGTEAFF

j_gene: TRBJ1-6
abundance: -
len: 18
v_gene: TRBV5-8
d_gene: -
CDR3nt: TGTGCCAGCAGCGGACTCCGGGAGCCCTCGGCCTATAATTCACCCCTCCACTTT
CDR3aa: CASSGLREPSAYNSPLHF

j_gene: TRBJ2-7
abundance: once
len: 16
v_gene: TRBV7-2
d_gene: TRBD2
CDR3nt: TGTGCCAGCAGCTTGCCGGGACTAGCGGGGGTCTACGAGCAGTACTTC
CDR3aa: CASSLPGLAGVYEQYF

j_gene: TRBJ1-6
abundance: -
len: 13
v_gene: TRBV28
d_gene: TRBD1
CDR3nt: TGTGCCAGCAGTGTACAGGGGAATTCACCCCTCCACTTT
CDR3aa: CASSVQGNSPLHF

j_gene: TRBJ1-2
abundance: once
len: 14
v_gene: TRBV19
d_gene: -
CDR3nt: TGTGCCAGTACCCCCCGGGGCGGGGGTTATGGCTACACCTTC
CDR3aa: CASTPRGGGYGYTF

j_gene: TRBJ1-1
abundance: -
len: 13
v_gene: TRBV19
d_gene: -
CDR3nt: TGTGCCAGTAGCCAGACAGTGAACACTGAAGCTTTCTTT
CDR3aa: CASSQTVNTEAFF

j_gene: TRBJ2-2
abundance: -
len: 15
v_gene: TRBV6-6
d_gene: -
CDR3nt: TGTGCCAGCAGTTACGAGGGGGCGAACACCGGGGAGCTGTTTTTT
CDR3aa: CASSYEGANTGELFF

j_gene: TRBJ2-3
abundance: once
len: 14
v_gene: TRBV5-6
d_gene: -
CDR3nt: TGTGCCAGCAGCTTGGCGGGGGGCACAGATACGCAGTATTTT
CDR3aa: CASSLAGGTDTQYF

j_gene: TRBJ2-2
abundance: -
len: 18
v_gene: TRBV5-6
d_gene: TRBD1
CDR3nt: TGTGCCAGCAGCTTTTCCCGACTGGGCAGGGGGCCACCCGGGGAGCTGTTTTTT
CDR3aa: CASSFSRLGRGPPGELFF

j_gene: TRBJ1-1
abundance: -
len: 15
v_gene: TRBV19
d_gene: TRBD1
CDR3nt: TGTGCCAGTAGTATAGTCCGGGACAGGTTATCTGAAGCTTTCTTT
CDR3aa: CASSIVRDRLSEAFF

j_gene: TRBJ1-5
abundance: -
len: 16
v_gene: TRBV28
d_gene: -
CDR3nt: TGTGCCAGCAGTTTCGGTCTTCGGGGAGGAGGACAGCCCCAGCATTTT
CDR3aa: CASSFGLRGGGQPQHF

j_gene: TRBJ2-3
abundance: -
len: 15
v_gene: TRBV28
d_gene: TRBD1
CDR3nt: TGTGCCAGCAGTACCGCGAATACAGGGGGCTATTCGCAGTATTTT
CDR3aa: CASSTANTGGYSQYF

j_gene: TRBJ2-2
abundance: -
len: 16
v_gene: TRBV30
d_gene: TRBD1
CDR3nt: TGTGCCTGGAGTACACAGGGGGCTATCAACACCGGGGAGCTGTTTTTT
CDR3aa: CAWSTQGAINTGELFF

j_gene: TRBJ1-2
abundance: -
len: 14
v_gene: TRBV28
d_gene: -
CDR3nt: TGTGCCAGCAGTTTCGGGGGGAGCAACTATGGCTACACCTTC
CDR3aa: CASSFGGSNYGYTF

j_gene: TRBJ1-2
abundance: -
len: 13
v_gene: TRBV19
d_gene: TRBD1
CDR3nt: TGTGCCAGTAGTACCACAGGGGGATCTGGCTACACCTTC
CDR3aa: CASSTTGGSGYTF

j_gene: TRBJ2-3
abundance: once
len: 15
v_gene: TRBV9
d_gene: -
CDR3nt: TGTGCCAGCAGCTTAGGGGCTAGCGTACCAGATACGCAGTATTTT
CDR3aa: CASSLGASVPDTQYF

j_gene: TRBJ2-6
abundance: -
len: 21
v_gene: TRBV5-1
d_gene: TRBD1
CDR3nt: TGCGCCAGCAGCTACCCCTCGGGGACAGGGGACTTTCTCTCTGGGGCCAACGTCCTGACTTTC
CDR3aa: CASSYPSGTGDFLSGANVLTF

j_gene: TRBJ1-1
abundance: -
len: 14
v_gene: TRBV9
d_gene: -
CDR3nt: TGTGCCAGCAGCGTAGGTCAGGGGACCACTGAAGCTTTCTTT
CDR3aa: CASSVGQGTTEAFF